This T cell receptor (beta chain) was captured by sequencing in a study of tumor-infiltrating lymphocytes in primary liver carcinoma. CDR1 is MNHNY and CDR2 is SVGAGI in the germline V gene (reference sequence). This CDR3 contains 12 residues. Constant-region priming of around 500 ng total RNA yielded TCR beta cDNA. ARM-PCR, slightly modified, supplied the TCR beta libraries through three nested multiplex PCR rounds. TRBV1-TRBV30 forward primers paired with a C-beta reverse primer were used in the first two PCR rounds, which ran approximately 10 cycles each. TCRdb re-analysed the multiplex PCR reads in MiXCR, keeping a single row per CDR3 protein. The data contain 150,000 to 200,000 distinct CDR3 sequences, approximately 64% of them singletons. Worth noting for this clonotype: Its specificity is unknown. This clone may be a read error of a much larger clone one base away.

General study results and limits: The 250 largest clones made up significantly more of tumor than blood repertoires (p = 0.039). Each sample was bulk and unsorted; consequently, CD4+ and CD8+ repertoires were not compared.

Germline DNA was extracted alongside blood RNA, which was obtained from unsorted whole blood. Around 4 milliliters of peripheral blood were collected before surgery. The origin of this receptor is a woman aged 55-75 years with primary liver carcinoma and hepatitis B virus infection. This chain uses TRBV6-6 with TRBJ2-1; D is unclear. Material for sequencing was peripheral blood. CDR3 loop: CVSSHTDLGQFF. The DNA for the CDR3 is TGTGTCAGCAGCCACACAGATCTCGGGCAGTTCTTC.